The 7 T cell receptor beta chains reported below all come from one sample, sequenced in a study of T cell responses to AZD1222 COVID-19 vaccine. Clones were read by immunoSEQ multiplex PCR, and TCRdb kept only the in-frame ones, dropping some. Altogether 90,000 to 150,000 clones are present, 90% being singletons, with the ten largest covering over 4%. Material: peripheral blood, obtained 28 days after the second dose of the MenACWY control vaccine. All receptors come from an adult who received the MenACWY meningococcal vaccine as a control.

The rearrangement uses TRBV2 and TRBJ2-1; 10 bases map to TRBD2. Germline assignment: CDR1 SNHLY and CDR2 FYNNEI. This CDR3 is built from 15 residues. V was pared by 6 bases and J by 0 bases, with 2 bases of the junction left unmatched. CDR3 residues: CASRTSGNSYNEQFF. The CDR3, as DNA: TGTGCCAGCAGAACTAGCGGGAACTCCTACAATGAGCAGTTCTTC.

This clone was observed once. The V call is TRBV7-6, the J call TRBJ2-3, with D hard to call. The CDR3 spans 11 residues. V lost 4 bases and J lost 5, with 4 bases in between. The germline V gene encodes CDR1 SGHVS and CDR2 FNYEAQ. The CDR3 spells CASSSEDTQYF. CDR3 nucleotides: TGTGCCAGCAGCTCCGAAGATACGCAGTATTTT.

The chain recombines TRBV5-6 with TRBJ2-7, with 8 positions matching TRBD1. The germline V gene has CDR1 SGHDT and CDR2 YYEEEE. CDR3 length: 16 amino acids. Trimming at V came to 4 bases and at J to 7 bases, leaving 16 bases not matched to a gene. The CDR3, as DNA: TGTGCCAGCAGCCACCACAACACCCAGGGGGCGGGGGAGCAGTACGTC. The encoded protein is CASSHHNTQGAGEQYV.

This chain links TRBV24-1 with TRBJ2-5, with D maybe TRBD2 (7 bases). Germline V gene data show CDR1 as KGHDR and CDR2 as SFDVKD. The germline V and J ends were trimmed by 4 bases and 9 bases, with 23 bases remaining between them. The CDR3 is made up of 16 amino acids. CDR3 amino acids: CATSESGASKRGAQYF. The CDR3 nucleotides are TGTGCCACCAGTGAGTCGGGGGCATCAAAACGGGGGGCCCAGTACTTC.

In DNA, the CDR3 is TGCGCCAGCAGCCAAGTTAGAACCTACGAGCAGTACTTC. It is translated as CASSQVRTYEQYF. This chain uses TRBV4-1 with TRBJ2-7; D is ambiguous. The V end lost 1 base, the J end lost 2 bases, and 6 bases lay between the germline ends. This CDR3 contains 13 residues. Germline V gives CDR1 MGHRA, CDR2 YSYEKL.

This clone was seen at least ten times. The CDR3 protein is CASSPDRGSQPQHF. CDR3 coding DNA: TGTGCCAGCAGCCCCGACAGGGGTAGCCAGCCCCAGCATTTT. This chain connects TRBV11-2 to TRBJ1-5, with 8 bases identical to TRBD1. Losses at the gene ends were 5 bases for V and 7 bases for J; bases not matched to a gene: 7. Germline values: CDR1 SGHAT, CDR2 FQNNGV. The CDR3 contains 14 residues.

The V gene is TRBV20-1, the J gene TRBJ2-1, with TRBD2 matching over 9 bases. This CDR3 spans 16 amino acids. Trimming took 3 bases from V and 5 from J; bases not matched to a gene: 11. The germline V gene has CDR1 DFQATT and CDR2 SNEGSKA (reference sequence). This CDR3 is CSASKASGKADNEQFF. Here the CDR3 DNA reads TGCAGTGCTAGTAAAGCTAGCGGGAAAGCTGACAATGAGCAGTTCTTC.